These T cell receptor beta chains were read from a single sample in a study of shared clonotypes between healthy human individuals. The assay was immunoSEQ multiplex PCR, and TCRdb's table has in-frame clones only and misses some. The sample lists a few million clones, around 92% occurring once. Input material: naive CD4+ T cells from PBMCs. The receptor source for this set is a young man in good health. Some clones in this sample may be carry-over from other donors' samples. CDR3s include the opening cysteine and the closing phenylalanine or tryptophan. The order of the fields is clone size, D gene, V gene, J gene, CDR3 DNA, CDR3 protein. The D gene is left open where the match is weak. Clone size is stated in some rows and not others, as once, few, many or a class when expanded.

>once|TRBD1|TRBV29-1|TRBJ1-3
TGCAGCGCGGAGGACAGGGGGTCTGGAAACACCATATATTTT
CSAEDRGSGNTIYF
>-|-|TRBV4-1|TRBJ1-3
TGCGCCAGCAGCCAAGACCTCCCTCGGGGAAACACCATATATTTT
CASSQDLPRGNTIYF
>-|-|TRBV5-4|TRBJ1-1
TGTGCCAGCAGCCGGGTCGGGTCGGGAACTGAAGCTTTCTTT
CASSRVGSGTEAFF
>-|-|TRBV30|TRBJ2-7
TGTGCCTGGAGTGTAGGTCCGACGGGAGAGCAGTACTTC
CAWSVGPTGEQYF
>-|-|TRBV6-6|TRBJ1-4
TGTGCCACCAGTGGAGGGTTGGATGAAAAACTGTTTTTT
CATSGGLDEKLFF
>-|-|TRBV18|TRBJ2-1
TGTGCCAGCTCACAATCCCAGTACAATGAGCAGTTCTTC
CASSQSQYNEQFF
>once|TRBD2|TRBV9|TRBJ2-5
TGTGCCAGCAGCGTTTTGGGGACTAGCGCCGAGACCCAGTACTTC
CASSVLGTSAETQYF
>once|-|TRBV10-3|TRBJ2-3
TGTGCCATCAGTGTAGGGCAGCCGCGCACAGATACGCAGTATTTT
CAISVGQPRTDTQYF
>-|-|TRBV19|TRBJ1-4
TGTGCCAGTAGTCCGGGTTCTCGACGGCAAAGTTTCGAAAAACTGTTTTTT
CASSPGSRRQSFEKLFF
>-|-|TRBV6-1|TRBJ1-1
TGTGCCAGCACCCCCGAACGCTTCGGCACTGAAGCTTTCTTT
CASTPERFGTEAFF
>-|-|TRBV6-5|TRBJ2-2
TGTGCCAGCAGTCCCTGGAATGGCGGGGAGCTGTTTTTT
CASSPWNGGELFF
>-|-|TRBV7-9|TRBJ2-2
TGTGCCAGCAGCTTGGTTGCCAGTTTGAACACCGGGGAGCTGTTTTTT
CASSLVASLNTGELFF
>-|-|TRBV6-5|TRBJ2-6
TGTGCCAGCAGTGGGGTCGTAGGGGCCAACGTCCTGACTTTC
CASSGVVGANVLTF
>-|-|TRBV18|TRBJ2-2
TGTGCCAGCTCACCACAGGGGACATCGAACACCGGGGAGCTGTTTTTT
CASSPQGTSNTGELFF
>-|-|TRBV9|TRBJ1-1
TGTGCCAGCAGCGAGTCAGGGAACACTGAAGCTTTCTTT
CASSESGNTEAFF
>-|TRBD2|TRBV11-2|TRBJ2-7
TGTGCCAGCAGACGGACTAGCGGGCCCTACGAGCAGTACTTC
CASRRTSGPYEQYF
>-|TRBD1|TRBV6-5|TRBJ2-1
TGTGCCAGCAGTTCCCGCAGGGGGTTCTACAATGAGCAGTTCTTC
CASSSRRGFYNEQFF
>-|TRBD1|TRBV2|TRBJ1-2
TGTGCCCTCAGGGAGGACAGGGGGTTTGGTGGCTACACCTTC
CALREDRGFGGYTF
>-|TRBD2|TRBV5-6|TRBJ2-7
TGTGCCAGCAGCTTGGGCGGGAGGCTTCGTAACGAGCAGTACTTC
CASSLGGRLRNEQYF
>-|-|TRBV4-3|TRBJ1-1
TGCGCCAGCAGCCAAGCTCGAACGCCGAACACTGAAGCTTTCTTT
CASSQARTPNTEAFF
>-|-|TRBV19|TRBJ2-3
TGTGCCAGTAGTAGAACTAATGGGTACGCAGATACGCAGTATTTT
CASSRTNGYADTQYF
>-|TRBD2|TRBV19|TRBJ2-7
TGTGCCAGTAGTATCATTGATCGGCCGGGGGGCGAGCAGTACTTC
CASSIIDRPGGEQYF
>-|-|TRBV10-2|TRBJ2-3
TGCGCCAGCAGGTCTTCATGGGGTTCTAACACACACACAGATACGCAGTATTTT
CASRSSWGSNTHTDTQYF
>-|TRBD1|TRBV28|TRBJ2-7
TGTGCCAGCAGCGGAGAACCGGGACAGGGATACGAGCAGTACTTC
CASSGEPGQGYEQYF
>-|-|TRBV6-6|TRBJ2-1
TGTGCCAGCAGCACCCCGTTGAATGAGCAGTTCTTC
CASSTPLNEQFF
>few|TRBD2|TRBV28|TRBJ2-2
TGTGCCAGCACCTCACTAGCGGGAGTAAGGACCGGGGAGCTGTTTTTT
CASTSLAGVRTGELFF
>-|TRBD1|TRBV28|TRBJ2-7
TGTGCCAGCAGGAAGGGACAGGGGGCCTACGAGCAGTACTTC
CASRKGQGAYEQYF
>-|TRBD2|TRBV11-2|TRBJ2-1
TGTGCCAGCAGCTCCTTAGCGGGAGGTCAGTTCTTC
CASSSLAGGQFF
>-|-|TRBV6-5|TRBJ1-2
TGTGCCAGCACAACGGGGGGTAGGGGCTACACCTTC
CASTTGGRGYTF